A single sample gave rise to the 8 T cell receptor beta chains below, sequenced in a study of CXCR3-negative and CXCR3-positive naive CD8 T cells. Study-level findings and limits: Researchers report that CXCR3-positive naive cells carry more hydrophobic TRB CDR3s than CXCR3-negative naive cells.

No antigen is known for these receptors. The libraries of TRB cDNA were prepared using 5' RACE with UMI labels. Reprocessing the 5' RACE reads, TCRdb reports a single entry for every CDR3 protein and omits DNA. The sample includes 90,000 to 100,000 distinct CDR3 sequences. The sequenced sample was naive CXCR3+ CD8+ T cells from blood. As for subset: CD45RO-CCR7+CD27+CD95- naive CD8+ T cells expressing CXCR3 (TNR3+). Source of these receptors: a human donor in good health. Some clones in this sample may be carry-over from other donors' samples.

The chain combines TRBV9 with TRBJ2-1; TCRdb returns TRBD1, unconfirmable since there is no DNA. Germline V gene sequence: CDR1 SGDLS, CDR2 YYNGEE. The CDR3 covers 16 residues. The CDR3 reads CASSPIAGTGFGEQFF.

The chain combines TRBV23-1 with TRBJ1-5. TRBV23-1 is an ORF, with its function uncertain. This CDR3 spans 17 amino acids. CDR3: CASSPTDGTYSNQPQHF.

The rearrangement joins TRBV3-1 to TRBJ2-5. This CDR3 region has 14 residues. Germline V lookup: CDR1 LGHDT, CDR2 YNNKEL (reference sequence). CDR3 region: CASSQDRYKETQYF.

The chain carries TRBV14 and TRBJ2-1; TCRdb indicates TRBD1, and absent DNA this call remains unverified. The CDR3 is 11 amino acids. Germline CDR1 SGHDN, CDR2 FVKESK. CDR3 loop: CASSPGGEQFF.

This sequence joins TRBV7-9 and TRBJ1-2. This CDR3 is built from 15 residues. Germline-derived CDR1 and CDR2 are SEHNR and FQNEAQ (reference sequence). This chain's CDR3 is CASSLVGQVNYGYTF. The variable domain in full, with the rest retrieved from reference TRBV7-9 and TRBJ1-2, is DTGVSQNPRHKITKRGQNVTFRCDPISEHNRLYWYRQTLGQGPEFLTYFQNEAQLEKSRLLSDRFSAERPKGSFSTLEIQRTEQGDSAMYLCASSLVGQVNYGYTFGSGTRLTVV.

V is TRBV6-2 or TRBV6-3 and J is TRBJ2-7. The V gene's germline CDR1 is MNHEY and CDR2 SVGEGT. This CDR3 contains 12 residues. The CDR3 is CASSYLGNEQYF.

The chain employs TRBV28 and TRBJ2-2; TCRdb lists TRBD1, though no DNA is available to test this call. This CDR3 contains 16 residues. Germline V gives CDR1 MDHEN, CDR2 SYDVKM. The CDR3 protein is CASSITGGRSPGELFF.

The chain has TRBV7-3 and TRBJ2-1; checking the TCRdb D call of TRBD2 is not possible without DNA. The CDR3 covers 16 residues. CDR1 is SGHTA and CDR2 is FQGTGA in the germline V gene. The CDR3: CASSQRTTSSYNEQFF.